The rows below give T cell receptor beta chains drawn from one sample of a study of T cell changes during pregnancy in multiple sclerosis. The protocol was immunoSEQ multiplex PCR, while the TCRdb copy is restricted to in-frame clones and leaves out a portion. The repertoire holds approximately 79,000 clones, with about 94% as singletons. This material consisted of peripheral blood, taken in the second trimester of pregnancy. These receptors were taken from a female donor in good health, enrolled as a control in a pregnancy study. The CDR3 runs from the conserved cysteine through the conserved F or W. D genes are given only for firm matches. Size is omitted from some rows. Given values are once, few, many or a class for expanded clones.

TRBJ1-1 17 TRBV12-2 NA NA CASRLGRDRGMNTEAFF TGTGCAAGTCGCTTAGGTAGAGACAGGGGAATGAACACTGAAGCTTTCTTT
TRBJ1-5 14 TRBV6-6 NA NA CASSSSVGNQPQHF TGTGCCAGCAGTTCAAGCGTGGGCAATCAGCCCCAGCATTTT
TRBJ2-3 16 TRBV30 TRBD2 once CAWSVGLAGGGDTQYF TGTGCCTGGAGTGTAGGGTTGGCGGGGGGGGGAGATACGCAGTATTTT
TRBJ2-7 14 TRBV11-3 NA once CASRLYKGDYEQYF TGTGCCAGCAGACTCTACAAGGGGGACTACGAGCAGTACTTC
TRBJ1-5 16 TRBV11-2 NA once CASSVGTKLSNQPQHF TGTGCCAGCAGCGTGGGGACAAAACTCAGCAATCAGCCCCAGCATTTT
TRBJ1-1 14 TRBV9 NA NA CASSGTNRGTEAFF TGTGCCAGCAGCGGGACGAACCGGGGCACTGAAGCTTTCTTT
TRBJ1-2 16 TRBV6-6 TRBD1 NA CASSTRQGKANYGYTF TGTGCCAGCAGTACCCGACAGGGAAAAGCTAACTATGGCTACACCTTC
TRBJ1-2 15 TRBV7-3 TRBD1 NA CASSLIGTGVDGYTF TGTGCCAGCAGCTTAATAGGGACAGGGGTAGATGGCTACACCTTC
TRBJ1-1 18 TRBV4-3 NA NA CASSQDSGRRVMNTEAFF TGCGCCAGCAGCCAAGATTCCGGCAGGAGGGTTATGAACACTGAAGCTTTCTTT
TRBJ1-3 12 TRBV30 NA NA CAWSVLSDTIYF TGTGCCTGGAGTGTACTATCGGACACCATATATTTT
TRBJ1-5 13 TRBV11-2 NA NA CASSLGGGQPQHF TGTGCCAGCAGCTTGGGGGGAGGGCAGCCCCAGCATTTT
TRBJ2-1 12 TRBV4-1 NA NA CASSQDRNEQFF TGCGCCAGCAGCCAAGATCGCAATGAGCAGTTCTTC
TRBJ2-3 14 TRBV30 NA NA CAWSVGGSLDTQYF TGTGCCTGGAGTGTAGGGGGTTCTCTAGATACGCAGTATTTT
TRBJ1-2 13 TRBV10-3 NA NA CAITASGNYGYTF TGTGCCATCACAGCTTCAGGGAACTATGGCTACACCTTC
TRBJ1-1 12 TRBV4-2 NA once CASSPYRAEAFF TGTGCCAGCAGCCCCTACAGGGCTGAAGCTTTCTTT
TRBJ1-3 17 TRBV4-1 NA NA CASSQDPTARSGNTIYF TGCGCCAGCAGCCAAGACCCGACAGCCCGCTCTGGAAACACCATATATTTT
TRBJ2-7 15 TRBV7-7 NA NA CASSLGPGDGRGQYF TGTGCTAGCAGCTTAGGTCCAGGGGATGGTCGGGGGCAGTACTTC
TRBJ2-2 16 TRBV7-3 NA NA CASSFTSGANTGELFF TGTGCCAGCAGCTTTACGTCAGGGGCGAACACCGGGGAGCTGTTTTTT
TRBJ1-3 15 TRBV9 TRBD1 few CASSTSGTGGNTIYF TGTGCCAGCAGCACGTCCGGGACAGGTGGAAACACCATATATTTT
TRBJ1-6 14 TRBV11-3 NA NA CASSRVFDNSPLHF TGTGCCAGCAGCCGGGTCTTCGATAATTCACCCCTCCACTTT
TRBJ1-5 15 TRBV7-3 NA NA CASSPDGGSNQPQHF TGTGCCAGCAGCCCAGATGGGGGGAGCAATCAGCCCCAGCATTTT
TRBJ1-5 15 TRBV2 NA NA CASSELRTDNQPQHF TGTGCCAGCAGTGAGCTGCGGACAGACAATCAGCCCCAGCATTTT
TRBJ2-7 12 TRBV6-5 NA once CASSNGGGEQYF TGTGCCAGCTCGAACGGGGGAGGCGAGCAGTACTTC
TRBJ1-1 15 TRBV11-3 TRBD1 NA CASSLDPGGWTEAFF TGTGCCAGCAGCTTAGATCCAGGGGGCTGGACTGAAGCTTTCTTT
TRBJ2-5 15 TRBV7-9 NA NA CASTNGRRGWETQYF TGTGCCAGCACCAATGGGAGGAGGGGTTGGGAGACCCAGTACTTC
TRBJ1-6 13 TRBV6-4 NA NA CASSEDRNSPLHF TGTGCCAGCAGTGAGGACAGAAATTCACCCCTCCACTTT
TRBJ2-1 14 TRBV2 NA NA CASSMQGVYNEQFF TGTGCCAGCAGTATGCAGGGTGTTTACAATGAGCAGTTCTTC
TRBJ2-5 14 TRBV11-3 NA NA CASSSRSAGETQYF TGTGCCAGCAGCTCCCGATCTGCGGGTGAGACCCAGTACTTC
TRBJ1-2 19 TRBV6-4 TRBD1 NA CASRTTGGEPLHGFYGYTF TGTGCCAGCAGAACGACAGGGGGCGAGCCCCTCCACGGCTTCTATGGCTACACCTTC
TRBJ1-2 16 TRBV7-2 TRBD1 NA CASSLASRGRLGGYTF TGTGCCAGCAGCTTAGCGTCAAGGGGGCGGTTGGGTGGCTACACCTTC
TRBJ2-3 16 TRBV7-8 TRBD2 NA CASSSTSGISTDTQYF TGTGCCAGCAGCTCGACTAGCGGAATAAGCACAGATACGCAGTATTTT
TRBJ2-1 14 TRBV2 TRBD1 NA CASRDRDSYNEQFF TGTGCCAGCAGGGACAGGGATTCCTACAATGAGCAGTTCTTC
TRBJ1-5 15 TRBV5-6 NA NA CASSRWELSNQPQHF TGTGCCAGCAGCAGATGGGAGTTGAGCAATCAGCCCCAGCATTTT
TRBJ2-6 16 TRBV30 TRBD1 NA CARAARGLTGANVLTF TGTGCCCGAGCGGCCAGGGGGCTCACTGGGGCCAACGTCCTGACTTTC
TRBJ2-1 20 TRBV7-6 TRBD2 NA CASSPGVGLAGGSSYNEQFF TGTGCCAGCAGCCCAGGGGTAGGACTAGCGGGGGGGTCCTCCTACAATGAGCAGTTCTTC
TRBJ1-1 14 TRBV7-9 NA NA CASSSDLDRTEAFF TGTGCCAGCAGCTCAGACTTGGACAGAACTGAAGCTTTCTTT
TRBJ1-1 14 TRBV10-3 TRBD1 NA CAISRQGGNTEAFF TGTGCCATCAGTCGACAGGGGGGGAACACTGAAGCTTTCTTT